This passage covers 18 T cell receptor beta chains from one sample sequenced in a study of blood T cell repertoires in COVID-19. Clones were sequenced by immunoSEQ multiplex PCR, and TCRdb holds only the in-frame ones, with some missing. The sample has over 100,000 clones; roughly 80% are singletons. The specimen sequenced was peripheral blood. The receptors were gathered from a man between 70 and 80 years old with acute or convalescent COVID-19.

As for this clone: Relative to the germline gene, one junction end is altered; a read error may explain this. The chain combines TRBV11-2 with TRBJ2-3; 11 bases match TRBD2. Germline CDR1 and CDR2: SGHAT and FQNNGV. There are 17 residues in the CDR3. The CDR3 loop reads CASTLRLAGGRTDTQYF. The CDR3, as DNA: TGTGCCAGCACCTTAAGGCTAGCGGGGGGCCGCACAGATACGCAGTATTTT. Together with reference TRBV11-2 and TRBJ2-3, the CDR3 gives the full variable domain: EAGVAQSPRYKIIEKRQSVAFWCNPISGHATLYWYQQILGQGPKLLIQFQNNGVVDDSQLPKDRFSAERLKGVDSTLKIQPAKLEDSAVYLCASTLRLAGGRTDTQYFGPGTRLTVL.

This chain links TRBV28 with TRBJ1-2, with 12 positions matching TRBD1. J lost 4 bases, V lost 5 bases, and 2 bases had no gene match. Germline values: CDR1 MDHEN, CDR2 SYDVKM. There are 14 residues in the CDR3. The CDR3 sequence is CASSGTGGTYGYTF. CDR3 coding DNA: TGTGCCAGCAGTGGGACAGGGGGCACCTATGGCTACACCTTC.

CDR3 in amino acids: CASSGGPTDTQYF. Written as DNA, the CDR3 is TGCGCCAGCAGTGGAGGGCCCACAGATACGCAGTATTTT. This chain connects TRBV10-1 to TRBJ2-3; TRBD2 might be the D (5 bases). The CDR3 runs to 13 residues. Trimming took off 4 bases at V and 2 bases at J, with 7 bases between the two ends. Germline V lookup: CDR1 WNHNN, CDR2 SYGVQD (reference sequence).

The rearrangement joins TRBV3-1 (or the pseudogene TRBV3-2) to TRBJ2-1, with TRBD1 matching 7 bases. The CDR3 sequence is 14 residues long. The V segment lost 3 bases and the J segment 6 bases; nucleotides outside the gene matches: 5. Germline assignment: CDR1 LGHDT and CDR2 YNNKEL (reference sequence). For the CDR3, the DNA is TGTGCCAGCAGCCAGACAGGGACGGTCAATGAGCAGTTCTTC. The encoded protein is CASSQTGTVNEQFF.

The chain employs TRBV29-1 and TRBJ1-4, with TRBD1 as a possible D gene (5 bases). V was clipped by 4 bases and J by 8 bases, with 14 bases between them. This CDR3 spans 13 amino acids. Germline CDR1 reads SQVTM; CDR2 reads ANQGSEA. The CDR3 bases are TGCAGCGTTGGTGTAGGGTGGGGCGAAAAACTGTTTTTT. Protein: CSVGVGWGEKLFF. The full variable domain, in which reference TRBV29-1 and TRBJ1-4 provide the parts outside the CDR3, is SAVISQKPSRDICQRGTSLTIQCQVDSQVTMMFWYRQQPGQSLTLIATANQGSEATYESGFVIDKFPISRPNLTFSTLTVSNMSPEDSSIYLCSVGVGWGEKLFFGSGTQLSVL.

The V call is TRBV10-3, the J call TRBJ2-7, with a weak D call TRBD2 (6 bases). Germline-derived CDR1 and CDR2 are ENHRY and SYGVKD. The CDR3 is made up of 12 amino acids. Trimming took 6 bases from V and 5 from J, leaving 11 bases between them. CDR3 in DNA: TGTGCCATCAGGGCTGGAGGGCACGAGCAGTACTTC. As protein: CAIRAGGHEQYF.

This chain uses TRBV28 with TRBJ1-1; D possibly corresponds to TRBD1 (6 bases). The CDR3 has 13 residues. CDR1 is MDHEN and CDR2 is SYDVKM in the germline V gene. V was pared by 6 bases and J by 3 bases, with 11 bases between. CDR3 region: CASRPPGDTEAFF. CDR3 coding DNA: TGTGCCAGCAGGCCTCCAGGGGACACTGAAGCTTTCTTT.

This CDR3 is CASSLASGVQFF. CDR3 coding DNA: TGTGCCAGCAGCTTGGCTTCGGGTGTGCAGTTCTTC. The genes are TRBV5-8 and TRBJ2-1; D unclear. Trimming pared 0 bases from V and 12 bases from J, leaving 10 bases between. Germline assignment: CDR1 SGHTS and CDR2 YDEGEE. The CDR3 is 12 residues long.

The chain links TRBV19 to TRBJ1-2; no reliable D call. Trimming pared 1 base from V and 7 bases from J, leaving 7 bases between. The CDR3 spans 12 residues. The germline CDR1 and CDR2 sequences are LNHDA and SQIVND (reference sequence). CDR3 nucleotides: TGTGCCAGTAGTATAGGACATGGTGGCTACACCTTC. It encodes CASSIGHGGYTF.

The rearrangement joins TRBV9 to TRBJ1-4; 7 nucleotides match TRBD1. The junction had 9 bases not matched to a gene; V was cut back by 4 bases and J by 12 bases. CDR1 and CDR2 from the germline V gene are SGDLS and YYNGEE. The CDR3 loop spans 13 amino acids. In nucleotides, the CDR3 is TGTGCCAGCAGCACGCACAGGGGTGGGGAACTGTTTTTT. The encoded protein is CASSTHRGGELFF.

In this sample, this clone turned up a few times. This chain joins TRBV10-3 and TRBJ2-5, with D tentatively TRBD1 (5 bases). This CDR3 comprises 13 residues. Germline loops: CDR1 ENHRY, CDR2 SYGVKD. Trimming stripped 6 bases from V and 3 bases from J, with 11 bases between. CDR3 amino acids: CAIRARDKETQYF. CDR3 nucleotide sequence: TGTGCCATCAGAGCCAGGGATAAAGAGACCCAGTACTTC.

There are a few counts of this clone. V usage is TRBV5-4 and J usage is TRBJ1-1; D ambiguous. This CDR3 region has 16 residues. Germline CDR1 reads SGHNT; CDR2 reads YYREEE (reference sequence). Trimming pared 4 bases from V and 0 bases from J, leaving 16 bases between. The CDR3 DNA reads TGTGCCAGCAGCGCCCAGACTGCAAGGATGAACACTGAAGCTTTCTTT. It translates to CASSAQTARMNTEAFF. The full variable domain, with the rest looked up from reference TRBV5-4 and TRBJ1-1, is ETGVTQSPTHLIKTRGQQVTLRCSSQSGHNTVSWYQQALGQGPQFIFQYYREEENGRGNFPPRFSGLQFPNYSSELNVNALELDDSALYLCASSAQTARMNTEAFFGQGTRLTVV.

The chain has TRBV15 and TRBJ2-7, with 8 bases aligning to TRBD2. The trim removed 0 bases at V and 4 bases at J, leaving 5 bases unmatched. Germline CDR1 and CDR2: LNHNV and YYDKDF (reference sequence). The CDR3 covers 15 residues. CDR3: CATSRETSGAYEQYF. The CDR3 coding sequence is TGTGCCACCAGCAGAGAAACTAGCGGAGCGTACGAGCAGTACTTC.

This clone turned up a few times. The chain couples TRBV5-4 to TRBJ1-2; 10 nucleotides match TRBD1. V was clipped by 3 bases and J by 2 bases; unmatched bases: 1. CDR3 length: 14 amino acids. Per germline, CDR1 SGHNT and CDR2 YYREEE (reference sequence). CDR3 nucleotides: TGTGCCAGCAGCTGGGACAGGGGAAACTATGGCTACACCTTC. Its translation: CASSWDRGNYGYTF.

The V and J genes are TRBV18 and TRBJ1-1; D call uncertain. V was pared by 3 bases and J by 8 bases, with 16 bases between. The germline gives CDR1 KGHSH, CDR2 LQKENI. The CDR3 has 14 residues. CDR3 nucleotides: TGTGCCAGCTCACCCGCGAGTGTTCCGGGGGAAGCTTTCTTT. This codes for CASSPASVPGEAFF.

The chain joins TRBV3-1 (or the pseudogene TRBV3-2) to TRBJ1-4; perhaps TRBD1 as D (5 bases). This CDR3 has 16 residues. The ends were cut back, 2 bases at V and 4 bases at J, with 14 bases in the middle. Germline V gene lookup returns CDR1 LGHDT and CDR2 YNNKEL (reference sequence). The CDR3 region is CASSQNVFGGNEKLFF. In DNA, the CDR3 is TGTGCCAGCAGCCAAAATGTCTTCGGGGGTAATGAAAAACTGTTTTTT.

This clone was seen just once. The chain has TRBV11-3 and TRBJ2-3; weak D call: TRBD2 (6 bases). This CDR3 is built from 15 residues. Per the germline V gene, CDR1 is SGHNT and CDR2 is YENEEA. V lost 3 bases, J lost 4 bases, and 14 bases lay in between. The CDR3 sequence: CASSFGGVDADTQYF. The CDR3 DNA is TGTGCCAGCAGCTTCGGAGGGGTGGACGCAGATACGCAGTATTTT.

V usage is TRBV6-5 and J usage is TRBJ1-5; D is perhaps TRBD1 (6 bases). Trimming took 5 bases from V and 4 from J, leaving 12 bases between them. CDR1 MNHEY and CDR2 SVGAGI come from the germline V gene. CDR3 length: 14 amino acids. The CDR3 protein is CASSPGTKNQPQHF. The CDR3 nucleotides read TGTGCCAGCAGTCCCGGGACAAAGAATCAGCCCCAGCATTTT.